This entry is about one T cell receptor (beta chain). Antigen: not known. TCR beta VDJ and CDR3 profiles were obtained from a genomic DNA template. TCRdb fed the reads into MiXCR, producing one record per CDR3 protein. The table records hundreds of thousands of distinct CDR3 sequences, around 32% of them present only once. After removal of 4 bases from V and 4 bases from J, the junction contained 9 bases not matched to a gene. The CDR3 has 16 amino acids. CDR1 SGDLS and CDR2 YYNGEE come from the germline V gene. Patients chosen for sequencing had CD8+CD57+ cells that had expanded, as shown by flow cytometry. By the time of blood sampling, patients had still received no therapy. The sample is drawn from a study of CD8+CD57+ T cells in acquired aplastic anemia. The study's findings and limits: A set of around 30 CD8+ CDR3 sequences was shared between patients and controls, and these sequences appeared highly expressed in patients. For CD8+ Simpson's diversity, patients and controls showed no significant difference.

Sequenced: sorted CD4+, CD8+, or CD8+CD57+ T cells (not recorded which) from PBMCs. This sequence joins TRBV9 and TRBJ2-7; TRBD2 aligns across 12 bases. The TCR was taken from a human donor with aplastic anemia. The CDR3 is CASSPSGLAGRYEQYF. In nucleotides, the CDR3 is TGTGCCAGCAGCCCTTCAGGACTAGCGGGACGGTACGAGCAGTACTTC.